This entry concerns a single TCR beta chain. Many counts were recorded for this clonotype. Its cognate antigen has yet to be identified. Nothing much larger sits one base from this clone, and base qualities are not available. The patients picked for sequencing were ones in whom flow cytometry had shown an expansion of CD8+CD57+ cells. Severe acquired aplastic anemia was diagnosed in all patients according to International Study of Aplastic Anemia and Agranulocytosis and Camitta criteria. Patients had received no therapy at the time of blood sampling. In the study, sorted CD4+ and CD8+ blood T cells from patients with severe aplastic anemia and from healthy subjects underwent deep sequencing of TCR repertoires. Patients were enrolled in the USA under clinicaltrials.gov protocols 00001620, 01623167, 00001397, 00071045, 00081523 and 00961064. Ficoll-Paque density gradient centrifugation was used to isolate peripheral blood mononuclear cells. Before DNA extraction, CD4+ and CD8+ T cells were sorted by FACS or by magnetic beads.

The entry originates in a study of CD8+CD57+ T cells in acquired aplastic anemia (dated by TCRdb to between 2017 and 2018). Regarding the research as a whole: DNA extracted from sorted CD4+ and CD8+ cells had a mean of around 3.3 ug, with a range of roughly 0.18 to 27.4 ug. CD8+CD57+ expansion was defined as frequency above the mean frequency observed in healthy subjects. Points the paper makes about the study in general: Although 25 to 30 CD8+ CDR3 sequences were shared by patients and controls, these sequences appeared highly expressed in patients and within the immunodominant clones of patients. CD8+ Simpson's diversity did not differ significantly between patients and healthy controls (P=0.060).

Genomic DNA served as template for TCR beta VDJ combination and CDR3 sequence profiling. TCR repertoire sequencing was run on an Illumina HiSeq 2000. The source study handled its data this way. Repertoire assessment relied on Simpson's diversity index, CDR3 size and DJ length profiles, and TRBV/TRBJ rearrangement plots. Whichever DNA sequence was most abundant in the deep sequencing data was defined as the immunodominant clone. CDR3 amino acid sequences were checked for sharing between subjects and were compared against published repertoires and the VDJdb database. Clones were called with MiXCR by TCRdb after fastp trimmed the public reads at Q25, and only in-frame beta chains were retained. Each record represents a unique CDR3 protein, reported with the most common genes and DNA among its rows. The V and J calls shown here were made by TCRdb, not taken from the authors' results. The sample table lists about 58,000 distinct CDR3 sequences, around 50% of them with a count of one. The ten largest clonotypes hold less than 20% of the sample.

CDR1 and CDR2 were assigned from the germline V gene (reference sequence) as GTSNPN and SVGIG. The CDR3 goes from the cysteine to the phenylalanine over 14 residues. Solely the CDR3 DNA is kept, with 42 bases framed from the first base. V lost 0 bases and J lost 6 bases, and the count of bases not matched to a germline gene is 6. This clonotype was sampled from a human donor with aplastic anemia. The sequence links TRBV30 to TRBJ1-2; TRBD1 fits 8 bases in the junction. The sample taken for sequencing was sorted CD4+, CD8+, or CD8+CD57+ T cells (not recorded which) from PBMCs. This receptor carries the CDR3 CAWSVGTGGDGYTF. The DNA sequence reads TGTGCCTGGAGTGTCGGAACAGGGGGGGATGGCTACACCTTC.